These 3 T cell receptor beta chains came from one sample sequenced in a study of blood T cell repertoires in COVID-19. The data were produced by immunoSEQ multiplex PCR, yet TCRdb's version contains in-frame clones alone and is incomplete. The sample has 92,000 or so clones, 72% seen once. Sequencing was done on a sample of peripheral blood. The origin of the receptors is a woman at least 80 years old with acute or convalescent COVID-19.

This clone was detected many times. CDR3 bases: TGTGCCAGCAGCCGGGAAGGGGTTCACAATGAGCAGTTCTTC. This translates into CASSREGVHNEQFF. The V call is TRBV4-2, the J call TRBJ2-1, with a weak D call TRBD1 (5 bases). V lost 4 bases, J lost 5 bases, and 12 bases lay in between. The CDR3 totals 14 residues. CDR1 is LGHNA, CDR2 YNFKEQ, per germline.

This clone is medium-sized in the sample. The genes are TRBV5-4 and TRBJ2-3, with D possibly being TRBD1 (5 bases). Trimming stripped 2 bases from V and 8 bases from J, with 15 bases between. In germline, CDR1 is SGHNT, CDR2 YYREEE (reference sequence). The CDR3 is 14 residues long. The CDR3 loop is CASSFSDSPGTQYF. The CDR3 DNA reads TGTGCCAGCAGCTTTTCAGACAGCCCAGGTACGCAGTATTTT.

The rearrangement joins TRBV7-2 to TRBJ2-5; D not resolved. The germline gives CDR1 SGHTA, CDR2 FQGNSA. This CDR3 spans 13 amino acids. V shed 2 bases and J shed 2 bases, with 6 bases lying between them. The CDR3 reads CASSLSHQETQYF. The CDR3 DNA reads as TGTGCCAGCAGCTTATCCCATCAAGAGACCCAGTACTTC.